The 2 T cell receptor beta chains below were found in one sample sequenced in a study of cytomegalovirus exposure and HLA in healthy donors (dated by TCRdb to the late 2010s). The library was built by means of the immunoSEQ multiplex PCR assay. For the multiplex PCR, a mixture combining 60 forward primers for TCR Vbeta segments and 13 reverse primers for TCR Jbeta segments was used. TCRdb limited this immuneACCESS table to in-frame rearrangements with V and J called. A share of clones is missing; checked studies link under half to unresolved V genes, and the rest is unexplained. In all, the sample holds around 50,000 clones, and about 78% of those were seen once. The ten largest clones take up around 8% of the sample. The sequenced material came from PBMCs. The receptors here all came from a man aged 25-40 years in good health and CMV-seropositive.

In this sample, this clone turned up once. Here the CDR3 reads CASSSQGAYEQYF. The CDR3 nucleotides read TGTGCCAGCAGCTCACAGGGTGCCTACGAGCAGTACTTC. The chain employs TRBV9 and TRBJ2-7; D is possibly TRBD1 (6 bases). Germline loops: CDR1 SGDLS, CDR2 YYNGEE. The CDR3 is made up of 13 amino acids. V lost 4 bases to trimming and J lost 2 bases, with 10 bases between them.

The V gene is TRBV27, the J gene TRBJ2-7; 10 positions match TRBD2. The V gene end was trimmed by 6 bases and the J gene end by 0 bases; junction bases not matched to a gene: 5. The CDR3 covers 15 residues. The germline CDR1 and CDR2 sequences are MNHEY and SMNVEV (reference sequence). Here the CDR3 reads CASRRTSGNSYEQYF. The CDR3 region has the DNA TGTGCCAGCAGACGGACTAGCGGTAACTCCTACGAGCAGTACTTC.